This T cell receptor (beta chain) stems from a study of T-cell reconstitution after alpha-beta-depleted transplantation in children. Unique molecular identifiers were incorporated during preparation of the TCRbeta library. TCRdb passed the PCR reads through MiXCR, listing each CDR3 protein once. The table has 700,000 to 850,000 distinct CDR3 sequences, roughly 16% seen once; the top ten hold around 5%. With 5 bases clipped from V and 0 bases from J, the junction kept 8 bases outside the gene matches. Germline-derived CDR1 and CDR2 are MNHEY and SVGAGI. This CDR3 is built from 17 residues. This sequence originates from a male patient younger than 18 who had a stem cell transplant for acute lymphoblastic leukemia, so the T cells may come from the graft donor. The rearrangement uses TRBV6-5 and TRBJ1-5; 9 nucleotides align to TRBD1. This sample comprised PBMCs, mostly from graft donor cells, obtained 360 days after TCRalphabeta/CD19-depleted stem cell transplant. As DNA, the CDR3 is TGTGCCAGCAGTACGCCGACAGGGGGGTATAGCAATCAGCCCCAGCATTTT. Protein product: CASSTPTGGYSNQPQHF.